Listed below are T cell receptor beta chains from one sample, sequenced in a study of T cell responses to AZD1222 COVID-19 vaccine. Profiled with immunoSEQ multiplex PCR; TCRdb holds only in-frame clones, not every one. The sample has 95,000 to 100,000 clones; around 90% are singletons. This specimen was peripheral blood, taken on day 0 of AZD1222 vaccination. All receptors come from an adult in good health. Both conserved end residues are part of each CDR3. The D gene is left open where the match is weak. Clone size is not always given. Where it is, it says once, few, many or a class for expanded clones.

>.|TRBJ2-7|.|TRBV28
CASSLGTYLDSYEQYF
TGTGCCAGCAGTCTAGGGACGTACCTTGACAGCTACGAGCAGTACTTC
>once|TRBJ1-1|.|TRBV18
CASSPKGGGTEAFF
TGTGCCAGCTCACCAAAGGGAGGGGGAACTGAAGCTTTCTTT
>.|TRBJ2-1|TRBD2|TRBV6-2/TRBV6-3
CASSVGLAGGGNEQFF
TGTGCCAGCAGTGTTGGACTAGCGGGCGGAGGGAATGAGCAGTTCTTC
>.|TRBJ1-1|TRBD1|TRBV6-1
CASSEPGQGREAFF
TGTGCCAGCAGTGAACCAGGACAGGGGCGTGAAGCTTTCTTT
>.|TRBJ2-7|.|TRBV19
CASSWQRSSYEQYF
TGTGCCAGTAGTTGGCAGCGGAGCTCCTACGAGCAGTACTTC
>.|TRBJ1-1|TRBD1|TRBV5-4
CASSATGGLWNTEAFF
TGTGCCAGCAGCGCGACAGGGGGATTGTGGAACACTGAAGCTTTCTTT
>.|TRBJ2-1|.|TRBV7-3
CASSLTERPRGNEQFF
TGTGCCAGCAGCTTAACAGAGAGGCCCCGGGGGAATGAGCAGTTCTTC
>few|TRBJ2-5|TRBD1|TRBV15
CAIQTEGAKRETQYF
TGTGCCATCCAAACCGAGGGGGCCAAAAGGGAGACCCAGTACTTC
>.|TRBJ2-7|TRBD1|TRBV3-1/TRBV3-2
CASSPTGIEQYF
TGTGCCAGCAGCCCGACAGGGATCGAGCAGTACTTC
>.|TRBJ2-5|TRBD1|TRBV5-1
CASSLGGQGKETQYF
TGCGCCAGCAGCTTGGGCGGACAGGGGAAGGAGACCCAGTACTTC
>.|TRBJ1-1|TRBD1|TRBV7-9
CASSLAGQAIEEAFF
TGTGCCAGCAGCTTAGCGGGACAGGCGATCGAAGAAGCTTTCTTT
>.|TRBJ1-2|TRBD1|TRBV7-9
CASSITRDSLSGYTF
TGTGCCAGCAGCATCACCCGGGACAGTCTCTCTGGCTACACCTTC
>.|TRBJ2-3|.|TRBV24-1
CATSDRDTQYF
TGTGCCACCAGTGATCGAGATACGCAGTATTTT
>.|TRBJ2-3|.|TRBV20-1
CSASSGEPTDTQYF
TGCAGTGCTAGTTCCGGAGAGCCCACAGATACGCAGTATTTT
>.|TRBJ2-7|.|TRBV7-2
CASSPWGRGQAYEQYF
TGTGCCAGCAGCCCGTGGGGGAGGGGGCAGGCCTACGAGCAGTACTTC
>.|TRBJ1-6|TRBD1|TRBV9
CASSPRDRSNSPLHF
TGTGCCAGCAGCCCTCGGGACAGGTCGAATTCACCCCTCCACTTT
>.|TRBJ1-5|.|TRBV18
CASSPGMDQPQHF
TGTGCCAGCTCCCCAGGGATGGACCAGCCCCAGCATTTT
>.|TRBJ2-5|.|TRBV30
CACLLGTSGTQYF
TGTGCCTGCCTCCTGGGGACCTCCGGGACCCAGTACTTC
>.|TRBJ2-7|TRBD2|TRBV6-5
CASRYGGVPYF
TGTGCCAGCAGGTACGGGGGGGTCCCGTACTTC
>.|TRBJ1-1|.|TRBV4-2
CASSQDPGQPNTEAFF
TGTGCCAGCAGCCAAGATCCGGGCCAGCCGAACACTGAAGCTTTCTTT
>.|TRBJ2-2|.|TRBV27
CASSLFYDITGELFF
TGTGCCAGCAGTTTATTTTACGATATCACCGGGGAGCTGTTTTTT
>.|TRBJ2-1|TRBD1|TRBV28
CASSRTGTGGFNEQFF
TGTGCCAGCAGCCGGACAGGGACAGGGGGCTTCAATGAGCAGTTCTTC
>.|TRBJ2-1|.|TRBV21-1
CASSKWEQFF
TGTGCCAGCAGCAAATGGGAGCAGTTCTTC
>.|TRBJ2-7|.|TRBV11-2
CASSSDIVLGGQYF
TGTGCCAGCAGCTCTGATATAGTTCTAGGGGGGCAGTACTTC
>.|TRBJ2-5|TRBD1|TRBV7-2
CASSLGGQRETQYF
TGTGCCAGCAGCTTAGGGGGACAGAGGGAGACCCAGTACTTC
>.|TRBJ2-5|TRBD1|TRBV19
CASRARTGGEETQYF
TGTGCCAGTAGGGCGAGGACAGGGGGCGAAGAGACCCAGTACTTC
>.|TRBJ2-7|.|TRBV6-5
CASSPSTTEQYF
TGTGCCAGCAGTCCTAGCACTACCGAGCAGTACTTC
>.|TRBJ1-1|.|TRBV7-2
CASSVQGNTEAFF
TGTGCCAGCAGCGTACAGGGGAACACTGAAGCTTTCTTT
>once|TRBJ2-3|.|TRBV30
CAWSLKGTDTQYF
TGTGCCTGGAGTTTGAAAGGCACAGATACGCAGTATTTT
>once|TRBJ1-1|TRBD1|TRBV6-5
CASTRTGGFTEAFF
TGTGCCAGCACCAGGACAGGGGGCTTCACTGAAGCTTTCTTT
>.|TRBJ1-2|.|TRBV12-5
CASGLGGANGYTF
TGTGCTAGTGGTTTGGGGGGCGCGAATGGCTACACCTTC
>.|TRBJ1-4|.|TRBV27
CASRQGLANEKLFF
TGTGCCAGCCGGCAGGGTTTGGCTAATGAAAAACTGTTTTTT
>.|TRBJ2-7|.|TRBV5-3
CARSFWRTQTLSYEQYF
TGTGCCAGAAGCTTTTGGCGTACCCAAACACTCTCCTACGAGCAGTACTTC
>.|TRBJ1-2|TRBD1|TRBV6-2/TRBV6-3
CASSLYLTGDGYTF
TGTGCCAGCAGCCTATACCTGACAGGGGATGGCTACACCTTC
>.|TRBJ2-7|TRBD2|TRBV15
CATSLPGGTNPTSGEQYF
TGTGCCACCAGCCTCCCCGGTGGGACCAACCCTACTAGCGGCGAGCAGTACTTC